This T cell receptor beta chain was observed in a study of T cells in localized non-small cell lung cancer. Looked up from germline, CDR1 is WNHNN and CDR2 is SYGVQD (reference sequence). The CDR3 runs 16 residues. After removal of 6 bases from V and 2 bases from J, the junction contained 11 bases not matched to a gene. This clone came up a few times. Its antigen is undetermined. General study results and limits: Uninvolved adjacent lung showed the highest T cell clonality, exceeding tumor. Elevated circulating T cell density in blood was associated with longer overall survival. Within adjacent lung there appeared a median around 57 of the top 100 tumor clones.

Only in-frame clones appear in the TCRdb table, and some are missing; sequencing was by immunoSEQ multiplex PCR. This sample has fewer than 6,500 clones; more than 40% occur once, and the top ten carry 16%. This specimen was lung tumor tissue, taken before any cancer treatment. This rearrangement joins TRBV10-1 to TRBJ2-3; 7 nucleotides match TRBD2. The receptor's source is a man aged 35 to 69 with stage I lung adenocarcinoma. The CDR3, as DNA: TGCGCCAGCAGCGTAACGAGAGCGGGAACCACAGATACGCAGTATTTT. Translated: CASSVTRAGTTDTQYF.